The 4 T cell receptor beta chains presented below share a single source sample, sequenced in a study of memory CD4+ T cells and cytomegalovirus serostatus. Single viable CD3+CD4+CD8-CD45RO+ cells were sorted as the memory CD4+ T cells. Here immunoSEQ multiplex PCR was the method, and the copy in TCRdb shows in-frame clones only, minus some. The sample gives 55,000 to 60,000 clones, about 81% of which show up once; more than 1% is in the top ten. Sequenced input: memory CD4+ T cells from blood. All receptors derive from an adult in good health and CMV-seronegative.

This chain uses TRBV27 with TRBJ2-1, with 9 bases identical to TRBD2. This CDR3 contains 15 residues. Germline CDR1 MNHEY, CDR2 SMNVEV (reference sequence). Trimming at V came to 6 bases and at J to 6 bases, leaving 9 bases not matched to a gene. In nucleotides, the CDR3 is TGTGCCAGCAGACTAATAGCGGGAGTGTCCAATGAGCAGTTCTTC. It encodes CASRLIAGVSNEQFF.

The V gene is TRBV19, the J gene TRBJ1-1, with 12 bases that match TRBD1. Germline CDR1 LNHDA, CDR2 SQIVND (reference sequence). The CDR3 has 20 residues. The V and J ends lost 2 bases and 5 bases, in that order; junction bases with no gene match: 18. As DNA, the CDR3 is TGTGCCAGTAGTATAAGTGCCCCCGGGACAGGGGGCGTCGGAAGGACTGAAGCTTTCTTT. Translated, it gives CASSISAPGTGGVGRTEAFF.

In DNA, the CDR3 is TGTGCCAGCAGCTTATCTCGGGGTCTGGGGGCCGCTTACACCTTC. Amino acids: CASSLSRGLGAAYTF. This sequence joins TRBV7-8 and TRBJ1-2, with D perhaps matching TRBD1 (6 bases). CDR3 length: 15 residues. Per germline, CDR1 SGHVS and CDR2 FQNEAQ. Trimming stripped 2 bases from V and 11 bases from J, with 21 bases between.

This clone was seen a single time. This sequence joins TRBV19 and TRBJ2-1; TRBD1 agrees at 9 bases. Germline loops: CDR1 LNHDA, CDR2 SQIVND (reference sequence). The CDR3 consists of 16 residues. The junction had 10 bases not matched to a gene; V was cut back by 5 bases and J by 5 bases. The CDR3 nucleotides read TGTGCCAGTAGTTTACTACAGGGGGCAGGGGACAATGAGCAGTTCTTC. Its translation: CASSLLQGAGDNEQFF.